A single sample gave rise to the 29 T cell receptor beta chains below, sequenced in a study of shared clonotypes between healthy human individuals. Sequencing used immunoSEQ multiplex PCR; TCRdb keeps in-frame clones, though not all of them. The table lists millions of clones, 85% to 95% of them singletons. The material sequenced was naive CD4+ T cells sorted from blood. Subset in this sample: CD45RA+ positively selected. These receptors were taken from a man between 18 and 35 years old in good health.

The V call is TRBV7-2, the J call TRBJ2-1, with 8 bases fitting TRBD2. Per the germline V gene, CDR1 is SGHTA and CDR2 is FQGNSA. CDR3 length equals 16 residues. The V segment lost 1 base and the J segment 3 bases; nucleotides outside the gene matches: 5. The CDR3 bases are TGTGCCAGCAGCTTAGTCGGTACTAGCGGCTACAATGAGCAGTTCTTC. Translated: CASSLVGTSGYNEQFF.

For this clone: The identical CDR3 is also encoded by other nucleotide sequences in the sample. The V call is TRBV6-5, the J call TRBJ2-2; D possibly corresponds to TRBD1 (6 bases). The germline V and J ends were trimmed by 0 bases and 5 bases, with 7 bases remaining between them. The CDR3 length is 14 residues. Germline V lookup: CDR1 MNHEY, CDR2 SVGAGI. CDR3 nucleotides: TGTGCCAGCAGTTACTCCCAGGGGACCGGGGAGCTGTTTTTT. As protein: CASSYSQGTGELFF.

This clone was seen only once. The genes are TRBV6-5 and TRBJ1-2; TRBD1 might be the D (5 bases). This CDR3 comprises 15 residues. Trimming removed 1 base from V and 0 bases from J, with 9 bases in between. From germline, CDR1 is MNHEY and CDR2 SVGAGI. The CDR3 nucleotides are TGTGCCAGCAGTTACTATGGGGGGACTAACTATGGCTACACCTTC. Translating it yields CASSYYGGTNYGYTF.

CDR3 DNA sequence: TGTGCCAGCAGCTTGGGGCGTTCGACAGGGGATGGCTACACCTTC. Encoded protein: CASSLGRSTGDGYTF. The chain carries TRBV7-2 and TRBJ1-2; TRBD1 aligns across 8 bases. CDR3 length: 15 residues. J lost 6 bases, V lost 3 bases, and 9 bases had no gene match. Per the germline V gene, CDR1 is SGHTA and CDR2 is FQGNSA.

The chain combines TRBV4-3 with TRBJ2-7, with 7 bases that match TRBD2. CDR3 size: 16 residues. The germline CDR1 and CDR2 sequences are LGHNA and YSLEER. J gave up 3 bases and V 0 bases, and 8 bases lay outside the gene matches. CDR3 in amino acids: CASSQDWGEGRYEQYF. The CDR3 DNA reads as TGCGCCAGCAGCCAAGATTGGGGGGAGGGCCGCTACGAGCAGTACTTC.

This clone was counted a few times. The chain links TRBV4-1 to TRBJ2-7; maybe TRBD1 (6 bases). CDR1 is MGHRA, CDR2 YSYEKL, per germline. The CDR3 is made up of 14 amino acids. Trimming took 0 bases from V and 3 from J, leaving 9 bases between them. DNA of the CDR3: TGCGCCAGCAGCCAAGAGACAGGCTACTACGAGCAGTACTTC. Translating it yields CASSQETGYYEQYF.

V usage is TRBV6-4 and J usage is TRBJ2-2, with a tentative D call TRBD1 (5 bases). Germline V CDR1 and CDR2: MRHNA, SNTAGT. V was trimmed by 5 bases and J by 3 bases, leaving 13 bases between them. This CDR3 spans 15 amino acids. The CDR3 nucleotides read TGTGCCAGCAGTCCTACCCTAGGGGACACCGGGGAGCTGTTTTTT. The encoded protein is CASSPTLGDTGELFF.

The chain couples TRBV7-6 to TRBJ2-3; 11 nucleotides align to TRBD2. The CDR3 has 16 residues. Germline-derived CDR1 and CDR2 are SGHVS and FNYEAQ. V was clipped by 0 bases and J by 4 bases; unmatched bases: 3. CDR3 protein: CASSLATSGIPDTQYF. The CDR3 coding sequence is TGTGCCAGCAGCTTAGCGACTAGCGGGATCCCAGATACGCAGTATTTT. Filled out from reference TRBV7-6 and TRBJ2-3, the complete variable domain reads GAGVSQSPRYKVTKRGQDVALRCDPISGHVSLYWYRQALGQGPEFLTYFNYEAQQDKSGLPNDRFSAERPEGSISTLTIQRTEQRDSAMYRCASSLATSGIPDTQYFGPGTRLTVL.

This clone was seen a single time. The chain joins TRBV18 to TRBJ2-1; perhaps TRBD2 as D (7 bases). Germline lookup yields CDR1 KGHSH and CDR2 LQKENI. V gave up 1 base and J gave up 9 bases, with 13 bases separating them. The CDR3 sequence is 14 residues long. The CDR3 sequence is CASSPQREGGEQFF. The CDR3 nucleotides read TGTGCCAGCTCACCACAGCGGGAAGGGGGTGAGCAGTTCTTC. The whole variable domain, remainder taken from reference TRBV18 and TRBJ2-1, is NAGVMQNPRHLVRRRGQEARLRCSPMKGHSHVYWYRQLPEEGLKFMVYLQKENIIDESGMPKERFSAEFPKEGPSILRIQQVVRGDSAAYFCASSPQREGGEQFFGPGTRLTVL.

Here the CDR3 reads CASSLAGLPGNTIYF. The CDR3 nucleotides read TGCGCCAGCAGCTTGGCAGGGCTACCTGGAAACACCATATATTTT. The gene calls are TRBV5-1 and TRBJ1-3, with D perhaps TRBD1 (5 bases). CDR1 and CDR2 from the germline V gene are SGHRS and YFSETQ. The CDR3 covers 15 residues. Trimming removed 0 bases from V and 2 bases from J, with 9 bases in between.

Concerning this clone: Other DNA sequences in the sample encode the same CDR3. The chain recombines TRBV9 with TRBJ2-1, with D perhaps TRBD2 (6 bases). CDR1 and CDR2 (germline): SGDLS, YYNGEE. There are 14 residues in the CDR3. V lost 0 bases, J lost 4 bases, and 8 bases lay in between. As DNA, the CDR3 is TGTGCCAGCAGCGTAGCCGGGAGTTACAATGAGCAGTTCTTC. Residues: CASSVAGSYNEQFF.

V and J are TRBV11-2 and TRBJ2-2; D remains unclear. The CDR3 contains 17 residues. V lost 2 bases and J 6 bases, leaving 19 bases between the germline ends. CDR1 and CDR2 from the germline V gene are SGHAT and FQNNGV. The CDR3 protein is CASSLTGWVSRSGELFF. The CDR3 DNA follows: TGTGCCAGCAGCTTAACCGGGTGGGTCAGCCGTTCCGGGGAGCTGTTTTTT.

The CDR3 region has the DNA TGCGCCAGCAGCTTGGAGGGATCCTTCTATAATTCACCCCTCCACTTT. Protein product: CASSLEGSFYNSPLHF. The V gene is TRBV5-1, the J gene TRBJ1-6, with D hard to call. Germline V CDR1 and CDR2: SGHRS, YFSETQ. The length of the CDR3 is 16 residues. The V end lost 0 bases, the J end lost 3 bases, and 10 bases lay between the germline ends.

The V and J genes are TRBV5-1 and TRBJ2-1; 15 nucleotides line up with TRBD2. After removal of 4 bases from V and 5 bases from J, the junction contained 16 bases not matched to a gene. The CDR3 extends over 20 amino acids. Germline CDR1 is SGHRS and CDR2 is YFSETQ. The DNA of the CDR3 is TGCGCCAGCAGCCGGACTAGCGGGGGGGCTCAAAGGCAAGATAACAATGAGCAGTTCTTC. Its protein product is CASSRTSGGAQRQDNNEQFF.

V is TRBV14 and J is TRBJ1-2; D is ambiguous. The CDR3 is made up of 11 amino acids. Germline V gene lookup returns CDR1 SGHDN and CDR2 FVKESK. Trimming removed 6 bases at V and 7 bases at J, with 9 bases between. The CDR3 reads CASSRGGGYTF. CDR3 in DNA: TGTGCCAGCAGTAGAGGCGGTGGCTACACCTTC.

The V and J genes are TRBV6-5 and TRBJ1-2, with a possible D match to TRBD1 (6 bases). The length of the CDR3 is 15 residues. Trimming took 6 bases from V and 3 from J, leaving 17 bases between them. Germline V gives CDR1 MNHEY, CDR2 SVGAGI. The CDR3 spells CASSRGPSRDYGYTF. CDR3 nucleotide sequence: TGTGCCAGCAGCCGGGGGCCCTCCCGGGACTATGGCTACACCTTC.

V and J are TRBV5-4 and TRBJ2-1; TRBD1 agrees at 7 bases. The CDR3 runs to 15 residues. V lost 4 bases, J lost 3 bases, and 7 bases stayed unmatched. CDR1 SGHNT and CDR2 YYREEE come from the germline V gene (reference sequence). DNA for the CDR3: TGTGCCAGCAGCCCCCAGCAGGGGGTCTACAATGAGCAGTTCTTC. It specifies CASSPQQGVYNEQFF.

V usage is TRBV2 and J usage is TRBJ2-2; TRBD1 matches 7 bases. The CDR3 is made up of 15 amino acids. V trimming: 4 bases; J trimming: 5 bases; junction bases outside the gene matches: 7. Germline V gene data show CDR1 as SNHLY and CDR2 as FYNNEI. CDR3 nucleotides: TGTGCCAGCAGTGGATCCGGGACAGAAACCGGGGAGCTGTTTTTT. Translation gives CASSGSGTETGELFF.

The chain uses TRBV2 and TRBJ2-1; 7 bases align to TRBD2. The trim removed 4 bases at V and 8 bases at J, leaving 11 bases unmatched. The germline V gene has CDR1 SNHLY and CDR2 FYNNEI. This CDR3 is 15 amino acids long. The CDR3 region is CASSVQSGIPDEQFF. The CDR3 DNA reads TGTGCCAGCAGTGTTCAGAGCGGGATTCCGGATGAGCAGTTCTTC.

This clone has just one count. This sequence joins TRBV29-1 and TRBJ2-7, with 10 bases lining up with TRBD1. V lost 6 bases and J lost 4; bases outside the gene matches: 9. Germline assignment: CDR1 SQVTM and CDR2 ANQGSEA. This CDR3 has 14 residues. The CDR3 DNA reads TGCAGCGTCAAACGGGACAGGGGAGGTTACGAGCAGTACTTC. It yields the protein CSVKRDRGGYEQYF.

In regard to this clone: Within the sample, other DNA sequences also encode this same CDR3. Written as DNA, the CDR3 is TGTGCCATCAGTGAGTCGAGCTATGAGCAGTTCTTC. Translated, it gives CAISESSYEQFF. The V and J genes are TRBV10-3 and TRBJ2-1; D is unclear. Trimming cost V 0 bases and J 8 bases, with 5 bases left between them. In germline, CDR1 is ENHRY, CDR2 SYGVKD. This CDR3 has 12 amino acids.

The CDR3 here is CASSLSSSAFF. In nucleotides, the CDR3 is TGTGCCAGCAGTTTATCGAGTTCGGCTTTCTTT. The chain combines TRBV27 with TRBJ1-1; D gene ambiguous. The CDR3 loop spans 11 amino acids. CDR1 is MNHEY and CDR2 is SMNVEV in the germline V gene (reference sequence). Between the trimmed V and J ends, which lost 0 bases and 11 bases, there was a span of 7 bases.

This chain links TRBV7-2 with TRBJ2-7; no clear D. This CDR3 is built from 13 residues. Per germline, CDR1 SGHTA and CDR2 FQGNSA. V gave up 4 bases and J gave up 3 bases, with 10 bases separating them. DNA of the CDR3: TGTGCCAGCAGCTGGGCGTCGGGCTACGAGCAGTACTTC. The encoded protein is CASSWASGYEQYF.

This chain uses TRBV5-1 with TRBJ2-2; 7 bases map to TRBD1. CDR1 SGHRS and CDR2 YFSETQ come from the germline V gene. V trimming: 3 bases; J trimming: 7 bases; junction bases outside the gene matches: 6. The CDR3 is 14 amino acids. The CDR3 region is CASSSSTGNGELFF. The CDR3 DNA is TGCGCCAGCAGCTCTTCGACAGGGAACGGGGAGCTGTTTTTT.

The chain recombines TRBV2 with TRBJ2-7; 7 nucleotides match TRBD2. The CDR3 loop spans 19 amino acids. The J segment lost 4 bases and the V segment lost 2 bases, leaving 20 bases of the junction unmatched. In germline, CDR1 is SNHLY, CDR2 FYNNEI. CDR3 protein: CASSEPPVGGPVSSYEQYF. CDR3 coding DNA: TGTGCCAGCAGTGAACCCCCGGTGGGAGGGCCAGTTTCTTCGTACGAGCAGTACTTC.

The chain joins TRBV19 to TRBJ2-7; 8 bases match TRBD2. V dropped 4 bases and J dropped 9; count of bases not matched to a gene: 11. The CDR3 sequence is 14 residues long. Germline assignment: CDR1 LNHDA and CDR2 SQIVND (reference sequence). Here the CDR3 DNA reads TGTGCCAGTAGTAAGAGCGGGAGCCTTATCGGGCAGTACTTC. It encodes CASSKSGSLIGQYF.

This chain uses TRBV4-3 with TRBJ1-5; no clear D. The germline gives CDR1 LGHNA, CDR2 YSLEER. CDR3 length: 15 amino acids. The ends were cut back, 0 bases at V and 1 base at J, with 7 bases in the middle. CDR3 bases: TGCGCCAGCAGCCAAGATCTCGTGAGCAATCAGCCCCAGCATTTT. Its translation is CASSQDLVSNQPQHF.

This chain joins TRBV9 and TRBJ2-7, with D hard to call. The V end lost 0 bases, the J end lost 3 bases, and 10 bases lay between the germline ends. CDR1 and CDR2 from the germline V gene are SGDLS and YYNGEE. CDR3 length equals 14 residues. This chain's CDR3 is CASSVGLPLYEQYF. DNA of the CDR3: TGTGCCAGCAGCGTAGGCCTACCACTCTACGAGCAGTACTTC.

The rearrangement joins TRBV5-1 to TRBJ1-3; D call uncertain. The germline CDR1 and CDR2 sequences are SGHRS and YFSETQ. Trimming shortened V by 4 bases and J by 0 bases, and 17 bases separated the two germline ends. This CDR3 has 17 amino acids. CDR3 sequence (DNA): TGCGCCAGCAGCCAGGAACCGGGATCCAACTCTGGAAACACCATATATTTT. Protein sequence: CASSQEPGSNSGNTIYF.